Detailed here is one T cell receptor (beta chain). The antigen is not known. RNA extraction was followed by reverse transcription into cDNA, which acted as the sequencing template. The assay was immunoSEQ multiplex PCR, and TCRdb's table has in-frame clones only and misses some. Seen here are approximately 180,000 clones, 63% observed once, and the top ten hold under 2%. The sample originates from a study of CD8+ T cells in alopecia areata. Study findings and constraints: In scalp samples, resident alphabeta T cells of normal skin are also sequenced.

The CDR3 loop spans 15 amino acids. Germline assignment: CDR1 GTSNPN and CDR2 SVGIG (reference sequence). Trimming removed 1 base at V and 0 bases at J, with 7 bases between. This chain connects TRBV30 to TRBJ2-6; D call uncertain. The clonotype originates from a human donor with alopecia areata. The sequencing here drew on CD4+ T cells sorted from blood, taken at week 0. The CDR3 DNA follows: TGTGCCTGGAGTGAAACGGCCTCTGGGGCCAACGTCCTGACTTTC. Translation: CAWSETASGANVLTF. Drawing the rest from reference TRBV30 and TRBJ2-6, the complete variable domain is SQTIHQWPATLVQPVGSPLSLECTVEGTSNPNLYWYRQAAGRGLQLLFYSVGIGQISSEVPQNLSASRPQDRQFILSSKKLLLSDSGFYLCAWSETASGANVLTFGAGSRLTVL.